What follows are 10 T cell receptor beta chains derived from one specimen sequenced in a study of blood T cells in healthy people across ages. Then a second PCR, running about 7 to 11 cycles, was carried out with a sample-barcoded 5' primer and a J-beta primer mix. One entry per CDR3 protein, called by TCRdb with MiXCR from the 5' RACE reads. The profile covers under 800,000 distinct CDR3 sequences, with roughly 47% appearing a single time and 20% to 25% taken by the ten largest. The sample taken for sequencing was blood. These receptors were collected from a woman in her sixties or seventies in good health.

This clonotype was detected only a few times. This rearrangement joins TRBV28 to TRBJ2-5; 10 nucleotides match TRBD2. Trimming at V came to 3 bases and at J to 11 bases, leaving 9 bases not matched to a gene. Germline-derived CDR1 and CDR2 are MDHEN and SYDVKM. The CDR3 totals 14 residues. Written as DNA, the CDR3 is TGTGCCAGCAGTTTGGCTAGCGGGAGAGGTGAGCAGTACTTC. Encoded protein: CASSLASGRGEQYF.

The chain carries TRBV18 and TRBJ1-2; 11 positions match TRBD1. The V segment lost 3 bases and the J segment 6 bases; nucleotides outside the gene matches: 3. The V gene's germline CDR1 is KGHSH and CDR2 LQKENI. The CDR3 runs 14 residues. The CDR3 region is CASSPGTGGHGYTF. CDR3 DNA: TGTGCCAGCTCACCTGGGACAGGGGGGCATGGCTACACCTTC.

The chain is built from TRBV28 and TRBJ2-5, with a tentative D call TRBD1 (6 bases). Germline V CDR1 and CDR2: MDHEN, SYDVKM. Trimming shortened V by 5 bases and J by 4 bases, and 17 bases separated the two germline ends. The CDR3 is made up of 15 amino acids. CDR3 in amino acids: CASSVTGLVGETQYF. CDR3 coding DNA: TGTGCCAGCAGTGTCACAGGGCTGGTTGGAGAGACCCAGTACTTC.

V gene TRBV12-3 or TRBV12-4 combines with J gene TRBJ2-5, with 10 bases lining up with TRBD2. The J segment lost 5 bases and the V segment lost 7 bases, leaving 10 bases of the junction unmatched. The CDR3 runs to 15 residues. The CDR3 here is CASNPTGLARETQYF. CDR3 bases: TGTGCCAGCAATCCTACGGGACTAGCGCGCGAGACCCAGTACTTC.

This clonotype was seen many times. CDR3 in amino acids: CASSYGTSAHGQFF. CDR3 in DNA: TGTGCCAGCAGTTACGGGACTAGCGCACACGGGCAGTTCTTC. The chain couples TRBV6-6 to TRBJ2-1, with 10 bases aligning to TRBD2. This CDR3 is built from 14 residues. After removal of 2 bases from V and 12 bases from J, the junction contained 7 bases not matched to a gene. Germline V gene lookup returns CDR1 MNHNY and CDR2 SVGAGI (reference sequence).

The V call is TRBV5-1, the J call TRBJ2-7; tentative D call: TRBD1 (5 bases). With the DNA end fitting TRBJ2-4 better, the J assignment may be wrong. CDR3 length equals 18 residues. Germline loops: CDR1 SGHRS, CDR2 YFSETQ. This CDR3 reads CASSLGSGSGLAKNIQYF. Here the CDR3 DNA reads TGCGCCAGCAGCTTGGGGTCAGGGTCGGGTCTGGCCAAAAACATTCAGTACTTC.

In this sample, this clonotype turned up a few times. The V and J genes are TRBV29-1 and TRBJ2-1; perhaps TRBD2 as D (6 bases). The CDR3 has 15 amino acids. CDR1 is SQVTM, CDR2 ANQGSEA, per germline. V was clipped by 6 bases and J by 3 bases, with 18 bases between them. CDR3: CSVNPTSTDYNEQFF. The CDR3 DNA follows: TGCAGCGTGAACCCAACTAGCACCGACTACAATGAGCAGTTCTTC.

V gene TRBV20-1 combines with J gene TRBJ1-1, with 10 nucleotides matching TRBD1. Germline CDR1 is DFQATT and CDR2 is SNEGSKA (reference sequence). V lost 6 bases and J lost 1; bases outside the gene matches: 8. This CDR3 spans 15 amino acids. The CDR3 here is CSAAGDRGENTEAFF. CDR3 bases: TGCAGTGCCGCCGGGGACAGGGGAGAGAACACTGAAGCTTTCTTT.

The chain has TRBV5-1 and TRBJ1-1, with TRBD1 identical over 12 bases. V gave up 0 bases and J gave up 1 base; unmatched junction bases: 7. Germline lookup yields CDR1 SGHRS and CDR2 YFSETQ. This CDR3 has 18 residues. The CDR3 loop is CASSLVGTGGPRNTEAFF. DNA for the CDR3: TGCGCCAGCAGCTTGGTGGGGACAGGGGGCCCTCGGAACACTGAAGCTTTCTTT.

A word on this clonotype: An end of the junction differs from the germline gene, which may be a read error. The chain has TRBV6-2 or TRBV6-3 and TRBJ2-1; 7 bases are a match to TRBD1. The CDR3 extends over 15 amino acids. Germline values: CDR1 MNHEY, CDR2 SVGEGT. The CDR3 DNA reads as TGTGCCAGCAACCTACAGGGGACGATCTACGATGAGCAGTTCTTC. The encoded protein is CASNLQGTIYDEQFF.